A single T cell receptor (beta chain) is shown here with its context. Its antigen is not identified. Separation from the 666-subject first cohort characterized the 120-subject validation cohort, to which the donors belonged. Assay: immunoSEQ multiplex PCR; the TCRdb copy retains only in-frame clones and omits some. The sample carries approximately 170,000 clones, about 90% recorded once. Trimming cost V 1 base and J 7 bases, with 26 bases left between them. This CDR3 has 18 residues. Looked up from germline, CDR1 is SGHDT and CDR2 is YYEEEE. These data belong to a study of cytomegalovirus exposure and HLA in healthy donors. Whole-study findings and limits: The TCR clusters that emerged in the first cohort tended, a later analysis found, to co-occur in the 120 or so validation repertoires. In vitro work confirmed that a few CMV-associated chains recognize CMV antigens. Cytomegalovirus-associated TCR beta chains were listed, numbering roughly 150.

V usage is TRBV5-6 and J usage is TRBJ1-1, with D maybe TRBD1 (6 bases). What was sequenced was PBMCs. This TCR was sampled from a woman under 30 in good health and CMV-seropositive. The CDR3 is CASSLLVPLGQSFHEAFF. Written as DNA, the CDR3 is TGTGCCAGCAGCTTGCTAGTCCCTCTTGGACAGAGTTTTCATGAAGCTTTCTTT.